The next 27 T cell receptor beta chains were all read from a single sample in a study of cytomegalovirus exposure and HLA in healthy donors. Amplification used 60 Vbeta primers and 13 Jbeta primers. The protocol was immunoSEQ multiplex PCR, while the TCRdb copy is restricted to in-frame clones and leaves out a portion. The table includes 210,000 or so clones, around 78% detected once. The sample was PBMCs. Receptor source: a boy aged 5 to 17 in good health and CMV-seronegative.

This chain links TRBV5-1 with TRBJ1-3; 7 nucleotides align to TRBD1. This CDR3 region has 16 residues. The V and J ends lost 0 bases and 2 bases, in that order; junction bases with no gene match: 5. CDR1 SGHRS and CDR2 YFSETQ come from the germline V gene. The CDR3 loop reads CASSLGTTGAGNTIYF. The CDR3 region has the DNA TGCGCCAGCAGCTTGGGAACTACAGGGGCTGGAAACACCATATATTTT.

This chain joins TRBV6-1 and TRBJ2-5, with 7 positions matching TRBD1. The end of the DNA fits TRBJ2-7 better, so the J call may be wrong. Per germline, CDR1 MNHNS and CDR2 SASEGT. There are 15 residues in the CDR3. CDR3 in amino acids: CASDKAYRGSYEQYF. The CDR3 DNA follows: TGTGCCAGCGATAAAGCCTACAGGGGTTCCTACGAGCAGTACTTC.

This chain uses TRBV28 with TRBJ2-7; maybe TRBD2 (5 bases). V lost 6 bases and J 3 bases, leaving 15 bases between the germline ends. Germline V gene sequence: CDR1 MDHEN, CDR2 SYDVKM. There are 14 residues in the CDR3. DNA for the CDR3: TGTGCCAGCAGGCCCGGGATGGCGGTCTACGAGCAGTACTTC. This encodes CASRPGMAVYEQYF.

The CDR3 here is CASSDSKTAVTYEQYF. The CDR3, as DNA: TGTGCCAGCAGTGATTCAAAAACGGCGGTAACCTACGAGCAGTACTTC. The V and J genes are TRBV2 and TRBJ2-7, with D hard to call. CDR1 SNHLY and CDR2 FYNNEI come from the germline V gene. CDR3 length: 16 amino acids. V dropped 3 bases and J dropped 2 bases, with 17 bases sitting between them.

V and J are TRBV9 and TRBJ2-1; the match to TRBD1 covers 7 bases. The CDR3 is 13 amino acids. The trim removed 3 bases at V and 5 bases at J, leaving 2 bases unmatched. Germline values: CDR1 SGDLS, CDR2 YYNGEE. The chain's CDR3 is CASSATGDNEQFF. The CDR3 DNA sequence: TGTGCCAGCAGCGCCACAGGGGACAATGAGCAGTTCTTC. Full variable domain (missing parts from reference TRBV9 and TRBJ2-1): DSGVTQTPKHLITATGQRVTLRCSPRSGDLSVYWYQQSLDQGLQFLIQYYNGEERAKGNILERFSAQQFPDLHSELNLSSLELGDSALYFCASSATGDNEQFFGPGTRLTVL.

J is TRBJ1-2 and V is TRBV5-1, with a possible D match to TRBD1 (6 bases). Trimming left V 6 bases short and J 0 bases short, with 30 bases between. This CDR3 spans 20 amino acids. Per germline, CDR1 SGHRS and CDR2 YFSETQ. This chain's CDR3 is CASTLGPFTAGGHPNYGYTF. CDR3 DNA sequence: TGCGCCAGCACCTTAGGTCCCTTTACGGCCGGGGGGCATCCTAACTATGGCTACACCTTC. The entire variable domain, with the rest obtained from reference TRBV5-1 and TRBJ1-2, is as follows: KAGVTQTPRYLIKTRGQQVTLSCSPISGHRSVSWYQQTPGQGLQFLFEYFSETQRNKGNFPGRFSGRQFSNSRSEMNVSTLELGDSALYLCASTLGPFTAGGHPNYGYTFGSGTRLTVV.

This chain uses TRBV30 with TRBJ1-4, with D tentatively TRBD1 (6 bases). V was clipped by 2 bases and J by 5 bases, with 9 bases between them. The CDR3 covers 13 residues. Germline loops: CDR1 GTSNPN, CDR2 SVGIG (reference sequence). CDR3 bases: TGTGCCTGGAGTCAGGGGCGGAATGAAAAACTGTTTTTT. This sequence encodes CAWSQGRNEKLFF.

The sample holds one count of this clone. The chain recombines TRBV27 with TRBJ2-1; D not certain. Deletions cut 7 bases from V and 4 bases from J, with 5 bases between. Germline CDR1 MNHEY, CDR2 SMNVEV (reference sequence). This CDR3 is 11 amino acids long. CDR3: CASTKYNEQFF. The DNA for the CDR3 is TGTGCCAGCACTAAATACAATGAGCAGTTCTTC.

The V call is TRBV6-5, the J call TRBJ2-1; D remains unclear. CDR1 and CDR2 from the germline V gene are MNHEY and SVGAGI. The CDR3 totals 11 residues. V was cut by 7 bases and J by 9 bases, with 10 bases left in between. CDR3 in DNA: TGTGCCAGCACCGCGCACGGTGAGCAGTTCTTC. Translated, it gives CASTAHGEQFF.

The J gene is TRBJ1-3, the V gene TRBV30, with TRBD1 as a possible D gene (5 bases). Per germline, CDR1 GTSNPN and CDR2 SVGIG (reference sequence). Trimming cost V 0 bases and J 4 bases, with 10 bases left between them. The CDR3 has 14 residues. For the CDR3, the DNA is TGTGCCTGGAGTGTAGGAGGGACCGGAAACACCATATATTTT. It specifies CAWSVGGTGNTIYF.

This clone was seen more than once but under ten times. The genes are TRBV4-1 and TRBJ1-1; 7 bases line up with TRBD1. This CDR3 is built from 16 residues. Germline V lookup: CDR1 MGHRA, CDR2 YSYEKL. The J segment lost 1 base and the V segment lost 4 bases, leaving 9 bases of the junction unmatched. In DNA form, the CDR3 reads TGCGCCAGCAGCCGAACGCCGGGACAGAAGAACACTGAAGCTTTCTTT. Its translation is CASSRTPGQKNTEAFF.

This clone was counted between two and nine times. Here the CDR3 reads CASSQRWGQGDYGYTF. CDR3 nucleotides: TGTGCCAGCAGCCAACGGTGGGGCCAAGGTGACTATGGCTACACCTTC. The chain carries TRBV4-2 and TRBJ1-2; weak D call: TRBD1 (5 bases). This CDR3 comprises 16 residues. Trimming shortened V by 2 bases and J by 3 bases, and 16 bases separated the two germline ends. The V gene's germline CDR1 is LGHNA and CDR2 YNFKEQ.

This clone has only one observation. The chain recombines TRBV18 with TRBJ1-1, with 7 bases identical to TRBD1. This CDR3 comprises 12 residues. V shed 1 base, J shed 8 bases, and the junction held 1 base outside the gene matches. Germline loops: CDR1 KGHSH, CDR2 LQKENI. The DNA for the CDR3 is TGTGCCAGCTCACCACAGGGGGCAGAAGCTTTCTTT. This sequence encodes CASSPQGAEAFF.

About this clone itself: One junction end does not reproduce the germline sequence, and a read error may be involved. The chain uses TRBV6-1 and TRBJ1-5; 8 bases are a match to TRBD1. The CDR3 totals 14 residues. Germline V gene sequence: CDR1 MNHNS, CDR2 SASEGT. CDR3 nucleotides: TGTGCCAGCAGAGATGGACAGGGCGGGCCGCCCCAGCACTTT. Amino acids: CASRDGQGGPPQHF.

The CDR3 loop reads CSAGRAGSHEQYF. DNA of the CDR3: TGCAGCGCCGGACGGGCGGGGTCCCACGAGCAGTACTTC. The chain joins TRBV29-1 to TRBJ2-5, with D tentatively TRBD2 (6 bases). TRBJ2-7 explains the end of the DNA better; the J call may be wrong. The CDR3 has 13 amino acids. The germline CDR1 and CDR2 sequences are SQVTM and ANQGSEA.

The gene calls are TRBV5-1 and TRBJ1-3; 9 nucleotides agree with TRBD1. Germline-derived CDR1 and CDR2 are SGHRS and YFSETQ. The CDR3 contains 14 residues. The V gene end was trimmed by 4 bases and the J gene end by 6 bases; junction bases not matched to a gene: 5. The chain's CDR3 is CASSRGQGENTIYF. The CDR3 DNA follows: TGCGCCAGCAGCAGGGGACAGGGTGAAAACACCATATATTTT.

The chain is built from TRBV7-3 and TRBJ2-5; weak D call: TRBD2 (7 bases). There are 14 residues in the CDR3. Germline CDR1 SGHTA, CDR2 FQGTGA. With 4 bases removed from V and 2 bases from J, the gap between germline ends came to 11 bases. The CDR3: CASSWGGRQETQYF. The CDR3 nucleotides read TGTGCCAGCAGCTGGGGGGGGCGACAAGAGACCCAGTACTTC.

The CDR3 is CASSPYSTGFGYGYTF. DNA for the CDR3: TGTGCCAGCTCACCCTATTCGACAGGGTTCGGCTATGGCTACACCTTC. The chain is built from TRBV18 and TRBJ1-2; 7 bases fit TRBD1. CDR1 KGHSH and CDR2 LQKENI come from the germline V gene. Trimming removed 3 bases from V and 4 bases from J; junction bases left unmatched: 11. This CDR3 contains 16 residues.

The gene calls are TRBV11-2 and TRBJ2-5; D is uncertain. The CDR3 extends over 11 amino acids. The germline CDR1 and CDR2 sequences are SGHAT and FQNNGV. The V gene lost 5 bases and the J gene lost 5 bases, with 6 bases spanning the gap. Written as DNA, the CDR3 is TGTGCCAGCAGCCCGCGGGAGACCCAGTACTTC. The encoded protein is CASSPRETQYF.

The rearrangement links TRBV2 to TRBJ1-1, with a possible D match to TRBD1 (6 bases). From germline, CDR1 is SNHLY and CDR2 FYNNEI. The germline V and J ends were trimmed by 6 bases and 0 bases, with 17 bases remaining between them. This CDR3 region has 16 residues. DNA for the CDR3: TGTGCCAGCAGCCTTTTACCTGGACAGATGAACACTGAAGCTTTCTTT. Translation gives CASSLLPGQMNTEAFF.

The gene calls are TRBV6-1 and TRBJ2-5; tentative D call: TRBD2 (5 bases). Germline V gene lookup returns CDR1 MNHNS and CDR2 SASEGT. Trimming removed 6 bases at V and 5 bases at J, with 19 bases between. The length of the CDR3 is 15 residues. CDR3 coding DNA: TGTGCCAGCAGCCCCATAGCGTTACCGGGGGAGACCCAGTACTTC. Translated: CASSPIALPGETQYF.

The table lists this clone with a count of one. V usage is TRBV5-8 and J usage is TRBJ1-2, with D perhaps matching TRBD1 (6 bases). CDR1 is SGHTS, CDR2 YDEGEE, per germline. This CDR3 is 14 amino acids long. V lost 4 bases to trimming and J lost 8 bases, with 18 bases between them. CDR3 protein: CASSLSGGQGGYTF. The CDR3 DNA reads as TGTGCCAGCAGCCTCTCCGGGGGGCAGGGCGGCTACACCTTC.

This chain joins TRBV29-1 and TRBJ1-1, with D hard to call. Trimming stripped 3 bases from V and 1 base from J, with 3 bases between. CDR1 and CDR2 from the germline V gene are SQVTM and ANQGSEA. The CDR3 consists of 11 residues. CDR3 amino acids: CSVDSNTEAFF. CDR3 coding DNA: TGCAGCGTTGACTCGAACACTGAAGCTTTCTTT. The whole variable domain, filled in from reference TRBV29-1 and TRBJ1-1, reads SAVISQKPSRDICQRGTSLTIQCQVDSQVTMMFWYRQQPGQSLTLIATANQGSEATYESGFVIDKFPISRPNLTFSTLTVSNMSPEDSSIYLCSVDSNTEAFFGQGTRLTVV.

The V gene is TRBV10-2, the J gene TRBJ2-1; a weak D match, TRBD1 (6 bases). Trimming shortened V by 7 bases and J by 6 bases, and 16 bases separated the two germline ends. CDR3 length: 14 residues. Per germline, CDR1 WSHSY and CDR2 SAAADI. CDR3 in DNA: TGCGCCAGCAAACAGGGCGAGGGAATCAATGAGCAGTTCTTC. Protein: CASKQGEGINEQFF.

The rearrangement uses TRBV19 and TRBJ2-5; 10 nucleotides line up with TRBD1. In germline, CDR1 is LNHDA, CDR2 SQIVND (reference sequence). The CDR3 runs 16 residues. The ends lost 1 base at V and 7 bases at J; junction bases unmatched: 9. CDR3 nucleotide sequence: TGTGCCAGTAGTATAGTCCCGGGACAGGGGCCTGGGACCCAGTACTTC. This codes for CASSIVPGQGPGTQYF.

A single count supports this clone. CDR3 in amino acids: CASSQGDSGGTDTQYF. The CDR3 coding sequence is TGTGCCAGCAGCCAAGGGGATAGCGGGGGCACAGATACGCAGTATTTT. This chain connects TRBV4-2 to TRBJ2-3; 8 bases are shared with TRBD2. The CDR3 contains 16 residues. From germline, CDR1 is LGHNA and CDR2 YNFKEQ. After removal of 1 base from V and 1 base from J, the junction contained 4 bases not matched to a gene.

There are a few counts of this clone. The chain is built from TRBV2 and TRBJ2-1; TRBD2 is a possible D gene (6 bases). CDR1 is SNHLY and CDR2 is FYNNEI in the germline V gene. This CDR3 contains 14 residues. Trimming cost V 3 bases and J 6 bases, with 12 bases left between them. DNA for the CDR3: TGTGCCAGCAGTGAGGGCGGGGTGCTCAATGAGCAGTTCTTC. Its protein is CASSEGGVLNEQFF.